The entry below gives a single T cell receptor beta chain sequence along with its context. The antigen is undetermined. The junction differs from germline at one of its ends, possibly a read error. The data originate from a study of OX40 agonist ivuxolimab in advanced cancers. The wider study: With a range of about 23 to 90, age averaged about 59 years, and approximately 83% were male. Study outcomes and limitations: Clones of CD4+ and CD8+ blood T cells grew by week 6 at doses of 0.1 to 3.0 mg/kg. Some patients without response likewise showed low normalized clonal expansion.

Here immunoSEQ multiplex PCR was the method, and the copy in TCRdb shows in-frame clones only, minus some. The repertoire includes about 50,000 clones, approximately 80% of them detected once, and under 5% sits in the top ten. CDR1 is SEHNR and CDR2 is FQNEAQ in the germline V gene (reference sequence). There are 15 residues in the CDR3. This clonotype originated in an adult with an advanced solid tumor such as melanoma, head and neck, liver or kidney cancer. The sample here was CD4+ or CD8+ T cells sorted from blood, taken in a trial of the OX40 agonist ivuxolimab. The genes are TRBV7-9 and TRBJ1-4; 7 nucleotides line up with TRBD1. Here the CDR3 DNA reads TGTGCCAGCAGTTTAGGGGGCGCTGCTAATGAAAAACTGTTTTTT. Translating gives CASSLGGAANEKLFF.